The 27 T cell receptor beta chains below come from one sample, sequenced in a study of spatial heterogeneity in lung cancer. Study-wide results and limits: Counts that tracked tumor mutation counts were those of expanded intratumoral alpha and beta TCRs.

Time point indicated: sample taken at primary tumor resection. TCRdb recomputed calls from the 5' RACE reads with MiXCR, one row per CDR3 protein. The table records approximately 12,000 distinct CDR3 sequences, 5.1% of them present only once. For these TCRs, the target antigens are not known. The sequencing here drew on lung tumor tissue, taken at surgery. The receptors were sampled from a male donor with early-stage non-small cell lung cancer.

This clonotype turned up a few times. This beta chain was picked up by a library intended for alpha chains and is off target, so its count carries little meaning. V usage is TRBV4-3 and J usage is TRBJ2-4; D gene unclear. Trimming pared 8 bases from V and 3 bases from J, leaving 8 bases between. Germline CDR1 and CDR2: LGHNA and YSLEER. The CDR3 is 12 amino acids. The CDR3 DNA follows: TGCGCCAGCTCGCCTGTCAAAAACATTCAGTACTTC. It encodes CASSPVKNIQYF.

This clonotype occurred many times. This beta chain turned up in a library designed for alpha chains; as an off-target read, its abundance says little. The chain couples TRBV6-5 to TRBJ2-2; no firm D call. The length of the CDR3 is 14 residues. The germline gives CDR1 MNHEY, CDR2 SVGAGI. V was shortened by 5 bases and J by 4 bases, with 11 bases between the two germline ends. CDR3 in DNA: TGTGCCAGCAGTCTCGACGCCTTCACCGGGGAGCTGTTTTTT. Amino acid sequence: CASSLDAFTGELFF.

Worth noting for this clonotype: The library was designed around alpha chains, so this beta chain is a stray read whose abundance carries little weight. The chain links TRBV6-5 to TRBJ2-3; 7 nucleotides agree with TRBD1. CDR3 length: 14 amino acids. From germline, CDR1 is MNHEY and CDR2 SVGAGI. J was trimmed by 0 bases and V by 10 bases; bases with no gene match: 7. CDR3 nucleotides: TGTGCCACCCAGAGGGACAGTAGCACAGATACGCAGTATTTT. It translates to CATQRDSSTDTQYF.

In this sample, this clonotype turned up a few times. This beta chain turned up in a library designed for alpha chains; as an off-target read, its abundance says little. V is TRBV7-2 and J is TRBJ2-3, with D possibly being TRBD1 (6 bases). CDR3 length equals 14 residues. With 4 bases removed from V and 6 bases from J, the gap between germline ends came to 14 bases. The V gene's germline CDR1 is SGHTA and CDR2 FQGNSA. The CDR3 DNA follows: TGTGCCAGCAGCTACATACAGGGCCGCGATACGCAGTATTTT. Translated, it gives CASSYIQGRDTQYF.

This clonotype was seen repeatedly, ten times or more. This beta chain is a stray sequence in a library constructed for alpha chains; its clone size is not meaningful. V usage is TRBV28 and J usage is TRBJ1-4; weak D call: TRBD1 (6 bases). The V and J ends lost 6 bases and 4 bases respectively, with 12 bases between them. Germline V CDR1 and CDR2: MDHEN, SYDVKM. The CDR3 spans 14 residues. CDR3 residues: CASRTGQFNEKLFF. DNA of the CDR3: TGTGCCAGCAGAACCGGACAGTTTAATGAAAAACTGTTTTTT.

A remark on this clonotype: This beta chain lies outside the target of a library built for alpha chains; its clone size means little. The rearrangement uses TRBV11-2 and TRBJ2-1; D not resolved. The CDR3 contains 12 residues. Germline V lookup: CDR1 SGHAT, CDR2 FQNNGV. V dropped 0 bases and J dropped 8 bases, with 5 bases sitting between them. The CDR3 bases are TGTGCCAGCAGCTTAGAGGGTTATGAGCAGTTCTTC. It is translated as CASSLEGYEQFF.

This clonotype came up a few times. A library made for alpha chains picked up this beta chain off target, so its size means little. The CDR3 is CASSLVGGFTEAFF. Written as DNA, the CDR3 is TGTGCCAGCAGCTTAGTCGGCGGGTTCACTGAAGCTTTCTTT. The chain has TRBV11-2 and TRBJ1-1, with D hard to call. The CDR3 consists of 14 residues. V was pared by 1 base and J by 4 bases, with 10 bases between. The germline V gene has CDR1 SGHAT and CDR2 FQNNGV.

Many counts were recorded for this clonotype. Since it is a stray read in a library aimed at alpha chains, this beta chain has a size that is not meaningful. This chain joins TRBV12-3 or TRBV12-4 and TRBJ1-4, with no clear D. Trimming cost V 1 base and J 0 bases, with 6 bases left between them. The CDR3 has 15 amino acids. CDR3 loop: CASSLGGATNEKLFF. CDR3 DNA sequence: TGTGCCAGCAGTTTAGGTGGAGCAACTAATGAAAAACTGTTTTTT.

Regarding this clonotype: A read error may be the cause here, since a much bigger clone is one base away. The library was prepared for alpha chains; this beta chain is a stray read, so its frequency means little. V is TRBV20-1 and J is TRBJ2-7; 7 bases agree with TRBD2. The trim removed 0 bases at V and 5 bases at J, leaving 13 bases unmatched. The CDR3 is made up of 16 amino acids. Germline-derived CDR1 and CDR2 are DFQATT and SNEGSKA (reference sequence). As DNA, the CDR3 is TGCAGTGCTAGAGACCGAGGACTAGTGGGGGAAGACGAGCAGTACTTC. Translation gives CSARDRGLVGEDEQYF.

By share of the sample, this clonotype is medium-sized. The library was prepared for alpha chains; this beta chain is a stray read, so its frequency means little. The V call is TRBV6-5, the J call TRBJ1-2; a weak D match, TRBD1 (6 bases). V was shortened by 6 bases and J by 7 bases, with 12 bases between the two germline ends. Per the germline V gene, CDR1 is MNHEY and CDR2 is SVGAGI. The CDR3 is 12 amino acids. CDR3: CASSYTGSGYTF. The CDR3 coding sequence is TGTGCCAGCAGCTATACAGGGTCTGGCTACACCTTC.

This clonotype was seen ten or more times. This beta chain represents an off-target read in a library built for alpha chains; its size is of limited meaning. The rearrangement links TRBV7-9 to TRBJ1-1; D is undetermined. Trimming stripped 5 bases from V and 0 bases from J, with 19 bases between. Germline CDR1 reads SEHNR; CDR2 reads FQNEAQ (reference sequence). CDR3 length equals 17 residues. CDR3 in DNA: TGTGCCAGCAGCCTTGTCGGCTCTTCCCGCATGAACACTGAAGCTTTCTTT. It translates to CASSLVGSSRMNTEAFF.

The sample holds many counts of this clonotype. Since it is a stray read in a library aimed at alpha chains, this beta chain has a size that is not meaningful. V usage is TRBV5-1 and J usage is TRBJ2-5, with D hard to call. In germline, CDR1 is SGHRS, CDR2 YFSETQ. V gave up 4 bases and J gave up 3 bases, with 4 bases separating them. The CDR3 length is 11 residues. The CDR3 is CASSIEETQYF. The CDR3 DNA reads TGCGCCAGCAGCATAGAAGAGACCCAGTACTTC.

At least ten counts were recorded for this clonotype. This beta chain lies outside the target of a library built for alpha chains; its clone size means little. As DNA, the CDR3 is TGTGCCAGTAGTAAACGAGGGGGCGGTCAGCCCCAGCATTTT. This translates into CASSKRGGGQPQHF. This chain joins TRBV19 and TRBJ1-5, with 7 bases matching TRBD1. This CDR3 is built from 14 residues. Germline V gene sequence: CDR1 LNHDA, CDR2 SQIVND (reference sequence). The V and J ends lost 4 bases and 6 bases, in that order; junction bases with no gene match: 6.

This clonotype was recorded at least ten times. For a library built for alpha chains, this beta chain is a stray read; little rests on its size. The genes are TRBV4-3 and TRBJ2-1; D is ambiguous. CDR1 LGHNA and CDR2 YSLEER come from the germline V gene. V lost 3 bases, J lost 5 bases, and 8 bases lay in between. The length of the CDR3 is 13 residues. In DNA form, the CDR3 reads TGCGCCAGCAGCCATATTGGGAACAATGAGCAGTTCTTC. It encodes CASSHIGNNEQFF.

This clonotype appeared many times. This beta chain is a stray read from a library made for alpha chains; its abundance is not meaningful. The V gene is TRBV29-1, the J gene TRBJ2-5; no firm D call. Trimming left V 2 bases short and J 2 bases short, with 9 bases between. The CDR3 is 13 residues long. The germline CDR1 and CDR2 sequences are SQVTM and ANQGSEA. CDR3 sequence (DNA): TGCAGCGTTGAACCCCGGGTGCAAGAGACCCAGTACTTC. Amino acid sequence: CSVEPRVQETQYF.

This clonotype was counted ten times or more. The library was designed around alpha chains, so this beta chain is a stray read whose abundance carries little weight. The chain links TRBV24-1 to TRBJ1-2; possible D gene TRBD1, 5 bases. This CDR3 is 13 amino acids long. Per germline, CDR1 KGHDR and CDR2 SFDVKD. V was shortened by 1 base and J by 8 bases, with 10 bases between the two germline ends. In DNA form, the CDR3 reads TGTGCCACCAGTGATTTTTCAGGGTTAGGCTACACCTTC. Its translation is CATSDFSGLGYTF.

A remark on this clonotype: A library prepared for alpha chains yielded this beta chain as an off-target read; its size is of little meaning. The rearrangement uses TRBV20-1 and TRBJ2-1, with D possibly being TRBD2 (5 bases). CDR3 length: 13 residues. Looked up from germline, CDR1 is DFQATT and CDR2 is SNEGSKA (reference sequence). V was cut by 1 base and J by 4 bases, with 8 bases left in between. As DNA, the CDR3 is TGCAGTGCTAGAGGGACTCCTTACAATGAGCAGTTCTTC. Translated, it gives CSARGTPYNEQFF.

This clonotype showed up many times. This beta chain turned up in a library designed for alpha chains; as an off-target read, its abundance says little. This chain links TRBV5-1 with TRBJ2-6; tentative D call: TRBD2 (5 bases). Trimming took 4 bases from V and 2 from J, leaving 10 bases between them. The germline V gene encodes CDR1 SGHRS and CDR2 YFSETQ. The CDR3 sequence is 15 residues long. This CDR3 reads CASSPRETGANVLTF. The CDR3 DNA is TGCGCCAGCAGCCCCCGGGAAACTGGGGCCAACGTCCTGACTTTC.

This clonotype occurred many times. This beta chain is an off-target read within a library intended for alpha chains, so its frequency means little. V is TRBV7-9 and J is TRBJ2-5, with D tentatively TRBD1 or TRBD2 (5 bases each). The CDR3 sequence is 15 residues long. V was shortened by 2 bases and J by 7 bases, with 17 bases between the two germline ends. From germline, CDR1 is SEHNR and CDR2 FQNEAQ (reference sequence). CDR3 DNA sequence: TGTGCCAGCAGCTTACTTGCGGACACAACTAGGACCCAGTACTTC. Its translation: CASSLLADTTRTQYF. The whole variable domain, remainder taken from reference TRBV7-9 and TRBJ2-5, is DTGVSQNPRHKITKRGQNVTFRCDPISEHNRLYWYRQTLGQGPEFLTYFQNEAQLEKSRLLSDRFSAERPKGSFSTLEIQRTEQGDSAMYLCASSLLADTTRTQYFGPGTRLLVL.

This clonotype showed up just a few times. A library prepared for alpha chains yielded this beta chain as an off-target read; its size is of little meaning. The chain is built from TRBV9 and TRBJ1-3, with D maybe TRBD1 (5 bases). Trimming took 4 bases from V and 8 from J, leaving 13 bases between them. Germline CDR1 and CDR2: SGDLS and YYNGEE. This CDR3 spans 13 amino acids. The CDR3 region is CASSKEGTHTIYF. DNA of the CDR3: TGTGCCAGCAGCAAGGAGGGGACGCACACCATATATTTT.

This clonotype showed up many times. This beta chain lies outside the target of a library built for alpha chains; its clone size means little. V is TRBV20-1 and J is TRBJ1-6; a possible D gene is TRBD1 (5 bases). CDR1 and CDR2 (germline): DFQATT, SNEGSKA (reference sequence). The CDR3 is 13 amino acids. V was trimmed by 3 bases and J by 7 bases, leaving 10 bases between them. DNA of the CDR3: TGCAGTGCTAGCAAGGGGACCAATTCACCCCTCCACTTT. Its protein product is CSASKGTNSPLHF.

In this sample, this clonotype turned up many times. Since it is a stray read in a library aimed at alpha chains, this beta chain has a size that is not meaningful. The V call is TRBV5-1, the J call TRBJ1-6; D unresolved. The CDR3 has 13 residues. Germline-derived CDR1 and CDR2 are SGHRS and YFSETQ. Trimming removed 4 bases at V and 9 bases at J, with 11 bases between. The CDR3 bases are TGCGCCAGCAGCCCTCAGGCCGCTTCACCCCTCCACTTT. Translated, it gives CASSPQAASPLHF. Full variable domain (outside the CDR3, taken from reference TRBV5-1 and TRBJ1-6): KAGVTQTPRYLIKTRGQQVTLSCSPISGHRSVSWYQQTPGQGLQFLFEYFSETQRNKGNFPGRFSGRQFSNSRSEMNVSTLELGDSALYLCASSPQAASPLHFGNGTRLTVT.

This clonotype came up a few times. This beta chain is an unintended read in a library built for alpha chains; its size means little. This sequence joins TRBV5-1 and TRBJ2-7; TRBD1 aligns across 7 bases. The CDR3 sequence is 13 residues long. V shed 0 bases, J shed 6 bases, and the junction held 3 bases outside the gene matches. CDR1 and CDR2 from the germline V gene are SGHRS and YFSETQ. The CDR3 region has the DNA TGCGCCAGCAGCTTGGACAGGGGTCTCGAGCAGTACTTC. Residues: CASSLDRGLEQYF. Complete variable domain (other parts from reference TRBV5-1 and TRBJ2-7): KAGVTQTPRYLIKTRGQQVTLSCSPISGHRSVSWYQQTPGQGLQFLFEYFSETQRNKGNFPGRFSGRQFSNSRSEMNVSTLELGDSALYLCASSLDRGLEQYFGPGTRLTVT.

This clonotype was detected many times. The library was prepared for alpha chains; this beta chain is a stray read, so its frequency means little. The rearrangement links TRBV7-2 to TRBJ1-6; D perhaps matches TRBD1 (6 bases). The germline CDR1 and CDR2 sequences are SGHTA and FQGNSA. The CDR3 has 15 amino acids. Trimming cost V 4 bases and J 9 bases, with 16 bases left between them. CDR3 DNA: TGTGCCAGCAGCTGGGAACCAGGGGCTACTTCACCCCTCCACTTT. It translates to CASSWEPGATSPLHF. Looking up the rest from reference TRBV7-2 and TRBJ1-6 gives the full variable domain: GAGVSQSPSNKVTEKGKDVELRCDPISGHTALYWYRQSLGQGLEFLIYFQGNSAPDKSGLPSDRFSAERTGGSVSTLTIQRTQQEDSAVYLCASSWEPGATSPLHFGNGTRLTVT.

There are many counts of this clonotype. Because this beta chain is a stray read in a library intended to capture alpha chains, its abundance should not be given much weight. The chain links TRBV11-2 to TRBJ2-7, with 8 bases identical to TRBD1. With 3 bases clipped from V and 2 bases from J, the junction kept 3 bases outside the gene matches. From germline, CDR1 is SGHAT and CDR2 FQNNGV. The CDR3 loop spans 14 amino acids. The CDR3 DNA reads TGTGCCAGCAGCTTCCCGGACAGGGCCTACGAGCAGTACTTC. It encodes CASSFPDRAYEQYF.

In its sample, this clonotype was seen a few times. Because the library targeted alpha chains, this beta chain is an off-target read whose size means little. The J gene is TRBJ2-1, the V gene TRBV5-1; D not certain. Looked up from germline, CDR1 is SGHRS and CDR2 is YFSETQ. The V gene lost 0 bases and the J gene lost 12 bases, with 16 bases spanning the gap. This CDR3 spans 14 amino acids. The CDR3 DNA sequence: TGCGCCAGCAGCTTGGTCGAGACACGTTGGGGGCAGTTCTTC. It is translated as CASSLVETRWGQFF.

This clonotype was observed a handful of times. This beta chain represents an off-target read in a library built for alpha chains; its size is of limited meaning. The chain links TRBV11-2 to TRBJ2-5, with 8 bases fitting TRBD2. CDR1 and CDR2 (germline): SGHAT, FQNNGV. V gave up 4 bases and J gave up 4 bases; unmatched junction bases: 14. The CDR3 contains 17 residues. This chain's CDR3 is CASSSIWAGGEGETQYF. The CDR3, as DNA: TGTGCCAGCAGCTCAATTTGGGCGGGGGGAGAAGGAGAGACCCAGTACTTC.